The 23 T cell receptor beta chains given below trace back to one sample, sequenced in a study of blood T cell repertoires in COVID-19. Clones were sequenced by immunoSEQ multiplex PCR, and TCRdb holds only the in-frame ones, with some missing. The table shows about 53,000 clones, with about 86% occurring only once. Sequencing was done on a sample of peripheral blood. These receptors all stem from an elderly woman with COVID-19, enrolled during active disease.

In its sample, this clone was seen a few times. V gene TRBV6-5 combines with J gene TRBJ2-1; TRBD2 matches at 7 bases. Trimming took 6 bases from V and 3 from J; bases not matched to a gene: 2. This CDR3 contains 13 residues. CDR1 and CDR2 (germline): MNHEY, SVGAGI. The CDR3 bases are TGTGCCAGCAGGAGGACTAGCTACAATGAGCAGTTCTTC. Amino acids: CASRRTSYNEQFF.

The chain joins TRBV6-1 to TRBJ2-7; 13 positions agree with TRBD2. This CDR3 contains 15 residues. Germline CDR1 is MNHNS and CDR2 is SASEGT. Trimming removed 3 bases from V and 3 bases from J; junction bases left unmatched: 2. The CDR3: CASSEGLAGNYEQYF. Written as DNA, the CDR3 is TGTGCCAGCAGTGAGGGACTAGCGGGAAACTACGAGCAGTACTTC.

This clone occurred once. The chain combines TRBV4-2 with TRBJ2-1; 7 positions agree with TRBD1. Germline CDR1 and CDR2: LGHNA and YNFKEQ. Trimming took 3 bases from V and 5 from J; bases not matched to a gene: 10. The CDR3 has 16 residues. CDR3 sequence reads: CASSQVTWTGDNEQFF. The CDR3 DNA reads TGTGCCAGCAGCCAGGTGACTTGGACAGGCGACAATGAGCAGTTCTTC.

This clone was found once. This chain uses TRBV5-1 with TRBJ2-2; 7 positions agree with TRBD1. V was clipped by 4 bases and J by 7 bases; unmatched bases: 4. The CDR3 totals 13 residues. In germline, CDR1 is SGHRS, CDR2 YFSETQ. The CDR3 DNA reads as TGCGCCAGCAGCCCGACAGGGTTCGGGGAGCTGTTTTTT. It yields the protein CASSPTGFGELFF.

This clone was detected a few times. The chain employs TRBV24-1 and TRBJ2-3; D is unclear. The CDR3 contains 12 residues. V lost 4 bases, J lost 10 bases, and 11 bases lay in between. Germline V gene data show CDR1 as KGHDR and CDR2 as SFDVKD. The CDR3 loop reads CATSEMSGAQYF. As DNA, the CDR3 is TGTGCCACCAGTGAGATGTCAGGCGCGCAGTATTTT.

The J gene is TRBJ2-1, the V gene TRBV4-1; the match to TRBD2 covers 10 bases. The V and J ends lost 0 bases and 5 bases, in that order; junction bases with no gene match: 19. Germline loops: CDR1 MGHRA, CDR2 YSYEKL. The CDR3 sequence is 21 residues long. CDR3 protein: CASSQESRGLATFRGNNEQFF. The CDR3 coding sequence is TGCGCCAGCAGCCAAGAGAGCAGGGGACTAGCGACTTTTAGGGGCAACAATGAGCAGTTCTTC.

The CDR3 spells CASAASGNSYEQYF. The CDR3 DNA reads TGTGCCTCAGCGGCTAGCGGGAACTCCTACGAGCAGTACTTC. This chain connects TRBV10-3 to TRBJ2-7, with 9 bases aligning to TRBD2. This CDR3 comprises 14 residues. CDR1 and CDR2 (germline): ENHRY, SYGVKD. Unmatched junction bases numbered 8, after V lost 11 bases and J lost 0 bases.

This sequence joins TRBV12-3 or TRBV12-4 and TRBJ1-2; TRBD1 matches 7 bases. The trim removed 1 base at V and 7 bases at J, leaving 3 bases unmatched. The CDR3 covers 13 residues. In DNA, the CDR3 is TGTGCCAGCAGTTTAGTAGGGGGCAGTGGCTACACCTTC. Amino acids: CASSLVGGSGYTF.

CDR3 sequence (DNA): TGCGCCAGCAGCTTGATGAGCGGGAGCCTCAATGAGCAGTTCTTC. Its protein product is CASSLMSGSLNEQFF. The rearrangement uses TRBV5-1 and TRBJ2-1; 8 bases align to TRBD2. V lost 1 base, J lost 6 bases, and 6 bases stayed unmatched. In germline, CDR1 is SGHRS, CDR2 YFSETQ. The CDR3 is made up of 15 amino acids.

This chain connects TRBV2 to TRBJ1-5, with D possibly matching TRBD1 (6 bases). Germline CDR1 is SNHLY and CDR2 is FYNNEI. The CDR3 runs to 16 residues. The V end was cut by 5 bases, the J end by 7 bases, with 21 bases between. CDR3 bases: TGTGCCAGCAGTAAAAATCGCAGGGGCCCATCCCAGCCCCAGCATTTT. It codes for CASSKNRRGPSQPQHF.

For this clone: At one end the junction does not follow the germline gene, possibly because of a read error. This chain joins TRBV9 and TRBJ2-3; 10 bases agree with TRBD2. Germline V gives CDR1 SGDLS, CDR2 YYNGEE. CDR3 length equals 16 residues. CDR3: CASSWGASGSTDTQYF. The CDR3 nucleotides are TGTGCCAGCAGCTGGGGGGCTAGCGGGAGCACAGATACACAGTATTTT. The complete variable domain, with remaining parts taken from reference TRBV9 and TRBJ2-3, reads DSGVTQTPKHLITATGQRVTLRCSPRSGDLSVYWYQQSLDQGLQFLIQYYNGEERAKGNILERFSAQQFPDLHSELNLSSLELGDSALYFCASSWGASGSTDTQYFGPGTRLTVL.

This clone was recorded a few times. The gene calls are TRBV7-6 and TRBJ2-2; 10 nucleotides agree with TRBD2. The trim removed 1 base at V and 5 bases at J, leaving 4 bases unmatched. CDR3 length: 16 residues. Germline V gene sequence: CDR1 SGHVS, CDR2 FNYEAQ. The CDR3 loop is CASSLEPGLATGELFF. The CDR3 DNA sequence: TGTGCCAGCAGCTTAGAACCGGGACTAGCGACCGGGGAGCTGTTTTTT.

The chain recombines TRBV11-2 with TRBJ2-7; TRBD2 is a possible D gene (5 bases). Germline values: CDR1 SGHAT, CDR2 FQNNGV. The CDR3 length is 15 residues. The V and J ends lost 1 base and 0 bases respectively, with 10 bases between them. CDR3 nucleotides: TGTGCCAGCAGCTTAGGTATAGGGAGCTCCTACGAGCAGTACTTC. Translated, it gives CASSLGIGSSYEQYF.

The V call is TRBV3-1 (or the pseudogene TRBV3-2), the J call TRBJ2-7, with a tentative D call TRBD2 (5 bases). This CDR3 region has 13 residues. The germline gives CDR1 LGHDT, CDR2 YNNKEL (reference sequence). V lost 1 base to trimming and J lost 7 bases, with 11 bases between them. CDR3 sequence: CASSQAAADEQYF. The DNA for the CDR3 is TGTGCCAGCAGCCAAGCAGCGGCAGATGAGCAGTACTTC.

Points on this clone: A much larger clone lies a single base off, so this may be a read error. This chain links TRBV19 with TRBJ2-7; TRBD2 matches 12 bases. CDR1 and CDR2 from the germline V gene are LNHDA and SQIVND (reference sequence). Trimming removed 3 bases from V and 1 base from J; junction bases left unmatched: 1. The CDR3 runs 15 residues. CDR3 sequence reads: CASSIGLAGSYEQYF. In DNA form, the CDR3 reads TGTGCCAGTAGTATCGGACTAGCGGGATCCTACGAGCAGTACTTC.

This clone has just a few counts. V usage is TRBV11-2 and J usage is TRBJ2-2; TRBD1 is a possible D gene (6 bases). The CDR3 runs 15 residues. With 5 bases removed from V and 3 bases from J, the gap between germline ends came to 13 bases. Germline assignment: CDR1 SGHAT and CDR2 FQNNGV. The CDR3 nucleotides read TGTGCCAGCAGCCTACAGGGTGGAGACACCGGGGAGCTGTTTTTT. The encoded protein is CASSLQGGDTGELFF.

V is TRBV7-2 and J is TRBJ2-5; 7 bases are shared with TRBD2. V lost 2 bases to trimming and J lost 2 bases; unmatched junction nucleotides: 5. The CDR3 runs 15 residues. CDR1 is SGHTA and CDR2 is FQGNSA in the germline V gene. In DNA, the CDR3 is TGTGCCAGCAGCTTACGTGCTAGCGGACAAGAGACCCAGTACTTC. This encodes CASSLRASGQETQYF.

The chain couples TRBV7-8 to TRBJ2-1; the D gene is possibly TRBD2 (5 bases). V lost 5 bases and J lost 8, with 22 bases in between. The V gene's germline CDR1 is SGHVS and CDR2 FQNEAQ. This CDR3 is 16 amino acids long. The CDR3 DNA is TGTGCCAGCAGCCCAAACCGGGGAATAGCTGACCATGAGCAGTTCTTC. Its translation: CASSPNRGIADHEQFF.

The chain carries TRBV6-2 or TRBV6-3 and TRBJ1-1; D perhaps matches TRBD1 (5 bases). Trimming left V 3 bases short and J 10 bases short, with 9 bases between. CDR1 and CDR2 from the germline V gene are MNHEY and SVGEGT. The CDR3 totals 11 residues. In nucleotides, the CDR3 is TGTGCCAGCAGTTATGGGGGGAGAGCTTTCTTT. Translating it yields CASSYGGRAFF.

The V call is TRBV19, the J call TRBJ1-4; perhaps TRBD1 as D (5 bases). This CDR3 spans 15 amino acids. Germline assignment: CDR1 LNHDA and CDR2 SQIVND (reference sequence). Trimming took 4 bases from V and 7 from J, leaving 16 bases between them. For the CDR3, the DNA is TGTGCCAGTAGTAAAACCTCGTCAGGGATTGAAAAACTGTTTTTT. Encoded protein: CASSKTSSGIEKLFF.

The rearrangement joins TRBV11-1 to TRBJ2-7; D not resolved. Germline V gene lookup returns CDR1 SGHAT and CDR2 FQDESV (reference sequence). This CDR3 comprises 14 residues. Trimming shortened V by 5 bases and J by 2 bases, and 13 bases separated the two germline ends. The CDR3 spells CASSQHPVTYEQYF. The CDR3 nucleotides read TGTGCCAGCAGCCAACATCCCGTAACCTACGAGCAGTACTTC.

CDR3 amino acids: CASSDLGTSRTYEQYF. The CDR3 bases are TGTGCCAGCAGTGACCTAGGGACTAGCAGAACCTACGAGCAGTACTTC. The chain is built from TRBV27 and TRBJ2-7; TRBD2 agrees at 9 bases. Trimming cost V 5 bases and J 2 bases; bases outside gene matches: 10. From germline, CDR1 is MNHEY and CDR2 SMNVEV (reference sequence). This CDR3 comprises 16 residues.

The chain couples TRBV9 to TRBJ2-7; 7 bases agree with TRBD2. The J segment lost 3 bases and the V segment lost 0 bases, leaving 3 bases of the junction unmatched. Looked up from germline, CDR1 is SGDLS and CDR2 is YYNGEE. The CDR3 spans 14 residues. The CDR3, as DNA: TGTGCCAGCAGCGTAGGGTCGGGAGGCTACGAGCAGTACTTC. Protein sequence: CASSVGSGGYEQYF.